This paragraph covers one T cell receptor (beta chain) sequence. Its antigen is not known. The data were obtained in a study of blood T cells in healthy people across ages. Next came a second PCR, run for about 6 to 12 cycles, which used a sample-barcoded 5' primer along with a J-beta primer mix. Every sample produced at least 2.5 million CDR3-containing paired-end reads. Each CDR3 protein gets one entry after TCRdb re-called the 5' RACE reads with MiXCR. The sample lists approximately 730,000 distinct CDR3 sequences; roughly 45% were seen once. Study outcomes and limitations: Roughly linearly, TCR beta diversity per million T cells fell as age increased. Long-lived donors exceeded aged donors in naive CD4+ cells and diversity.

The V and J ends lost 4 bases and 12 bases, in that order; junction bases with no gene match: 10. The CDR3 runs to 14 residues. Germline V lookup: CDR1 PRHDT, CDR2 FYEKMQ (reference sequence). The source material was blood. This TCR was sampled from a woman aged 55 to 70 in good health. This chain uses TRBV13 with TRBJ2-1; TRBD1 matches at 9 bases. Here the CDR3 reads CASSSPPGTGRQFF. The CDR3 DNA follows: TGTGCCAGCAGCTCCCCCCCCGGGACAGGGAGGCAGTTCTTC.